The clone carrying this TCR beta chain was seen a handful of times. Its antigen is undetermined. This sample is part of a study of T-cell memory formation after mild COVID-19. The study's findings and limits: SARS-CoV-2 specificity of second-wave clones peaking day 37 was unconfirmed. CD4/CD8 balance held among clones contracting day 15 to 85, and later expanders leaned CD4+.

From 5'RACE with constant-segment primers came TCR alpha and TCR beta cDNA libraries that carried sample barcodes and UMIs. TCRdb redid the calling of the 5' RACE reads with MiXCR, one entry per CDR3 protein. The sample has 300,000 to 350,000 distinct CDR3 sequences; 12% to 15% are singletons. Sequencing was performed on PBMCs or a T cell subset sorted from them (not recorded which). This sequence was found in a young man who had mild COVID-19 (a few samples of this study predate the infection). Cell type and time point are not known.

CDR3 in DNA: TGCGCCAGCAGCTTAGGACAGGGGACAGAGCTGTTTTTT. It encodes CASSLGQGTELFF. The chain has TRBV5-1 and TRBJ2-2; 9 bases match TRBD1. The V segment lost 2 bases and the J segment 11 bases; nucleotides outside the gene matches: 4. Germline V CDR1 and CDR2: SGHRS, YFSETQ. There are 13 residues in the CDR3.